The next 19 T cell receptor beta chains were all read from a single sample in a study of patients and donors after allogeneic stem cell transplantation. One entry per CDR3 protein, called by TCRdb with MiXCR from the RT-PCR reads. The sample carries 150,000 to 250,000 distinct CDR3 sequences, 35% to 50% recorded once. Sequenced material: blood, either unsorted or a sorted T cell fraction (not recorded which). These receptors all come from a human donor who was either an allogeneic HSCT recipient or a stem cell or donor lymphocyte infusion donor (not recorded which). It is not recorded whose cells these are; they may come from a transplant donor.

This clonotype was seen a handful of times. The gene calls are TRBV10-3 and TRBJ1-1; 7 bases are a match to TRBD1. V dropped 2 bases and J dropped 4; count of bases not matched to a gene: 13. The CDR3 sequence is 17 residues long. The germline CDR1 and CDR2 sequences are ENHRY and SYGVKD. In DNA, the CDR3 is TGTGCCATCAGTGAGACCCTGACAGGGCCCATGACCACTGAAGCTTTCTTT. Its translation: CAISETLTGPMTTEAFF.

This clonotype was seen a handful of times. The chain recombines TRBV20-1 with TRBJ1-1; a weak D match, TRBD1 (5 bases). This CDR3 has 13 residues. CDR1 is DFQATT and CDR2 is SNEGSKA in the germline V gene (reference sequence). V shed 1 base and J shed 4 bases, with 10 bases lying between them. The CDR3 region has the DNA TGCAGTGCTAGAGTCAAGGGGCGCACTGAAGCTTTCTTT. Translating it yields CSARVKGRTEAFF.

The table lists this clonotype with many counts. The chain combines TRBV6-5 with TRBJ1-1; D is perhaps TRBD1 (5 bases). This CDR3 spans 13 amino acids. Trimming left V 6 bases short and J 1 base short, with 9 bases between. Per germline, CDR1 MNHEY and CDR2 SVGAGI. The CDR3 loop reads CASSRQGNTEAFF. CDR3 sequence (DNA): TGTGCCAGCAGCCGTCAGGGGAACACTGAAGCTTTCTTT.

The chain combines TRBV18 with TRBJ1-6; possible D gene TRBD1, 5 bases. Germline-derived CDR1 and CDR2 are KGHSH and LQKENI. V lost 1 base and J lost 10, with 11 bases in between. The CDR3 runs to 14 residues. The CDR3 protein is CASSPRGERSPLHF. In nucleotides, the CDR3 is TGTGCCAGCTCACCACGAGGGGAACGATCACCCCTCCACTTT.

This clonotype was found a few times. The J gene is TRBJ1-1, the V gene TRBV4-3; no reliable D call. Trimming cost V 4 bases and J 1 base, with 7 bases left between them. From germline, CDR1 is LGHNA and CDR2 YSLEER. The CDR3 has 13 residues. This CDR3 is CASSRNKNTEAFF. For the CDR3, the DNA is TGCGCCAGCAGCCGAAACAAGAACACTGAAGCTTTCTTT.

This chain joins TRBV20-1 and TRBJ1-1; D call uncertain. Germline loops: CDR1 DFQATT, CDR2 SNEGSKA (reference sequence). The CDR3 is made up of 11 amino acids. The germline V and J ends were trimmed by 6 bases and 1 base, with 6 bases remaining between them. The CDR3, as DNA: TGCAGTGCGCTGCAGAACACTGAAGCTTTCTTT. As protein: CSALQNTEAFF.

The rearrangement joins TRBV7-3 to TRBJ2-1, with TRBD2 matching 7 bases. CDR3 length: 17 amino acids. The V and J ends lost 5 bases and 0 bases, in that order; junction bases with no gene match: 10. Germline V CDR1 and CDR2: SGHTA, FQGTGA. CDR3 nucleotide sequence: TGTGCCAGCAGCCTTTTCGGGAGGCCCCGCTCCTACAATGAGCAGTTCTTC. Translated, it gives CASSLFGRPRSYNEQFF.

The genes are TRBV28 and TRBJ1-2; D is unclear. Germline V gene data show CDR1 as MDHEN and CDR2 as SYDVKM. This CDR3 comprises 12 residues. Trimming left V 3 bases short and J 2 bases short, with 4 bases between. CDR3 in amino acids: CASSFSNYGYTF. The CDR3 bases are TGTGCCAGCAGTTTCTCCAACTATGGCTACACCTTC.

The chain is built from TRBV7-2 and TRBJ1-5; D gene unclear. This CDR3 spans 12 amino acids. Germline CDR1 SGHTA, CDR2 FQGNSA. V lost 5 bases to trimming and J lost 10 bases, with 12 bases between them. CDR3 DNA: TGTGCCAGCAGCCCCGACTTAACCCCCCAGCATTTT. This gives the protein CASSPDLTPQHF.

This clonotype was seen a handful of times. This chain connects TRBV5-1 to TRBJ1-2, with D tentatively TRBD1 (6 bases). This CDR3 has 16 residues. CDR1 SGHRS and CDR2 YFSETQ come from the germline V gene. The ends were cut back, 0 bases at V and 5 bases at J, with 17 bases in the middle. CDR3 nucleotides: TGCGCCAGCAGCTTGGCGGGGGCAGGGTCGGCATATGGCTACACCTTC. It is translated as CASSLAGAGSAYGYTF.

The chain links TRBV6-5 to TRBJ1-1; D is possibly TRBD1 (5 bases). V gave up 0 bases and J gave up 5 bases, with 13 bases separating them. The CDR3 loop spans 15 amino acids. CDR1 MNHEY and CDR2 SVGAGI come from the germline V gene. CDR3 amino acids: CASSYSSREYTEAFF. CDR3 bases: TGTGCCAGCAGTTACTCGTCCAGGGAGTATACTGAAGCTTTCTTT.

The chain carries TRBV20-1 and TRBJ2-7; TRBD2 matches at 10 bases. V shed 6 bases and J 2 bases; nucleotides not matched to a gene: 7. The CDR3 is 14 residues long. CDR1 and CDR2 (germline): DFQATT, SNEGSKA (reference sequence). CDR3 in DNA: TGCAGTGCACTCAGGACTAGCGGAGCCTACGAGCAGTACTTC. Its translation is CSALRTSGAYEQYF.

The chain is built from TRBV20-1 and TRBJ2-1; D unclear. CDR1 is DFQATT, CDR2 SNEGSKA, per germline (reference sequence). This CDR3 contains 13 residues. V lost 5 bases and J lost 5, with 13 bases in between. This CDR3 reads CSAERNADNEQFF. CDR3 DNA: TGCAGTGCTGAGAGGAACGCGGACAATGAGCAGTTCTTC.

A few counts support this clonotype. The chain recombines TRBV12-3 or TRBV12-4 with TRBJ2-2; no reliable D call. CDR3 length: 13 amino acids. The V end lost 2 bases, the J end lost 3 bases, and 4 bases lay between the germline ends. Here the CDR3 DNA reads TGTGCCAGCAGTTTATTCGACACCGGGGAGCTGTTTTTT. Protein sequence: CASSLFDTGELFF.

The rearrangement links TRBV29-1 to TRBJ1-3; unclear D gene. V dropped 8 bases and J dropped 7 bases, with 18 bases sitting between them. The CDR3 runs 13 residues. CDR1 is SQVTM, CDR2 ANQGSEA, per germline. The CDR3 region is CSYTGRIGNTIYF. The CDR3, as DNA: TGCAGCTATACGGGCAGGATTGGTAACACCATATATTTT.

This clonotype has only a few counts. This sequence joins TRBV6-6 and TRBJ1-1; D is unresolved. V was trimmed by 6 bases and J by 0 bases, leaving 8 bases between them. CDR1 MNHNY and CDR2 SVGAGI come from the germline V gene (reference sequence). CDR3 length: 13 amino acids. CDR3 in DNA: TGTGCCAGCAGACGGAGCATGAACACTGAAGCTTTCTTT. Translated: CASRRSMNTEAFF.

This chain connects TRBV12-3 or TRBV12-4 to TRBJ1-1; D is uncertain. The CDR3 sequence is 13 residues long. The V gene lost 2 bases and the J gene lost 2 bases, with 6 bases spanning the gap. The CDR3 nucleotides are TGTGCCAGCAGTTTAATCAGAAACACTGAAGCTTTCTTT. It is translated as CASSLIRNTEAFF.

This clonotype was counted only a few times. The J gene is TRBJ1-1, the V gene TRBV7-9; D gene unclear. Germline V gives CDR1 SEHNR, CDR2 FQNEAQ (reference sequence). The CDR3 extends over 14 amino acids. V was shortened by 3 bases and J by 2 bases, with 10 bases between the two germline ends. The CDR3 DNA sequence: TGTGCCAGCAGCTTGGAAGTACTTAACACTGAAGCTTTCTTT. This gives the protein CASSLEVLNTEAFF.

In this sample, this clonotype turned up a few times. This chain uses TRBV4-1 with TRBJ2-2; 13 bases match TRBD2. The J segment lost 5 bases and the V segment lost 1 base, leaving 7 bases of the junction unmatched. The germline CDR1 and CDR2 sequences are MGHRA and YSYEKL. The CDR3 consists of 18 residues. CDR3 sequence (DNA): TGCGCCAGCAGCCAAGCTGGACTAGCGGGAGTTGGAACCGGGGAGCTGTTTTTT. It is translated as CASSQAGLAGVGTGELFF.